This record looks at one T cell receptor beta chain sequence and its context. Antigen specificity is unknown. The entry originates in a study of cytomegalovirus exposure and HLA in healthy donors. General study results and limits: Subsequent analysis of the 120 or so validation repertoires found a tendency for first-cohort TCR clusters to co-occur. Published work reported that the classifier diagnosed cytomegalovirus status with high specificity and sensitivity.

Deletions cut 4 bases from V and 4 bases from J, with 17 bases between. CDR1 and CDR2 from the germline V gene are SEHNR and FQNEAQ (reference sequence). This CDR3 has 17 amino acids. The table came from immunoSEQ multiplex PCR; TCRdb's copy has only in-frame clones and leaves some out. The repertoire holds over 120,000 clones, with 75% to 90% as singletons. The source is a woman younger than 35 in good health and CMV-seropositive. The material sequenced was PBMCs. The chain carries TRBV7-9 and TRBJ1-6; TRBD1 is a possible D gene (5 bases). The CDR3 reads CASSSLLGGGYNSPLHF. CDR3 sequence (DNA): TGTGCCAGCAGCTCCCTCCTGGGGGGGGGATATAATTCACCCCTCCACTTT.